This TCR beta chain was retrieved from a study of CXCR3-negative and CXCR3-positive naive CD8 T cells. Background on the study: The total count of TRB reads reached 120 million to 150 million, and each library contributed about 1.5 +/- 0.3 million.

Germline values: CDR1 SQVTM, CDR2 ANQGSEA. The CDR3 sequence is 17 residues long. Note on this clonotype: Its antigen is unknown.

Study results and limitations: Naive cells positive for CXCR3 carried more hydrophobic TRB CDR3s than CXCR3-negative ones.

The method, 5' RACE with UMI labels, was used to prepare the TRB cDNA libraries. From its re-call of the 5' RACE reads, TCRdb lists each CDR3 protein once, without DNA. The sample's table shows roughly 40,000 distinct CDR3 sequences. The chain uses TRBV29-1 and TRBJ2-3; without DNA, the TCRdb call of TRBD2 cannot be checked. The source of this sequence is a human donor in good health. Some clones in this sample may be carry-over from other donors' samples. Material: naive CXCR3- CD8+ T cells from blood. Subset noted: CD45RO-CCR7+CD27+CD95- naive CD8+ T cells lacking CXCR3 (TNR3-). The CDR3 loop is CSVVRPTSGLGSDTQYF.